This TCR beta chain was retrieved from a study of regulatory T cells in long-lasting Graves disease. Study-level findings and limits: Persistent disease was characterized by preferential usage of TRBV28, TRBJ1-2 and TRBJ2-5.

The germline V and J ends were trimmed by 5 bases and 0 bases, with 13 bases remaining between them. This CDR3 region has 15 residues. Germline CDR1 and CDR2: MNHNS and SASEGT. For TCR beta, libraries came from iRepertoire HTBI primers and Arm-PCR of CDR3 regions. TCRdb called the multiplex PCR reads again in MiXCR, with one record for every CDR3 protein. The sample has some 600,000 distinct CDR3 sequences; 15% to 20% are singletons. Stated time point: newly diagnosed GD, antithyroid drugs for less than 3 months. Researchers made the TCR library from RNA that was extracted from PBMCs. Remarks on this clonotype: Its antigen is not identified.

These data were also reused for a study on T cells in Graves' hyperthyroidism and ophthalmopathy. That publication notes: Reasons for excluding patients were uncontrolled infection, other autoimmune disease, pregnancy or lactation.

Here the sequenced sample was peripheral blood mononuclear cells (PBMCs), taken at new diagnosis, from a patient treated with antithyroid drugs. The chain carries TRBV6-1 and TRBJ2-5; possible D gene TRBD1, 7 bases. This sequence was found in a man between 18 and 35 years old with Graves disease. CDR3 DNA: TGTGCCAGCAGTCAGGGGGGATTGTACCAAGAGACCCAGTACTTC. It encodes CASSQGGLYQETQYF.